The 15 T cell receptor beta chains presented below share a single source sample, sequenced in a study of T cells in Graves' hyperthyroidism and ophthalmopathy. RNA transcripts were the template for amplifying TCR beta CDR3 regions. With the HTBI primer set, the TCR CDR3 went through a first round of RT-PCR. TCRdb ran MiXCR on the multiplex PCR reads and lists one entry per CDR3 protein. The profile covers roughly 800,000 distinct CDR3 sequences, with 35% to 45% appearing a single time and around 10% taken by the ten largest. Material for sequencing was blood. These receptor sequences come from a man in his late teens or twenties with Graves' hyperthyroidism.

J is TRBJ2-7 and V is TRBV29-1; 7 nucleotides match TRBD1. Unmatched junction bases numbered 3, after V lost 8 bases and J lost 2 bases. This CDR3 contains 11 residues. Germline CDR1 and CDR2: SQVTM and ANQGSEA. As DNA, the CDR3 is TGCAGCTCCACAGGGGCCTACGAGCAGTACTTC. This sequence encodes CSSTGAYEQYF.

The CDR3 loop reads CSAPPSTDTQYF. The CDR3 nucleotides read TGCAGTGCCCCACCGTCCACAGATACGCAGTATTTT. The genes are TRBV20-1 and TRBJ2-3; D remains ambiguous. Trimming removed 6 bases from V and 2 bases from J, with 9 bases in between. Germline lookup yields CDR1 DFQATT and CDR2 SNEGSKA (reference sequence). The CDR3 spans 12 residues.

V is TRBV6-2 or TRBV6-3 and J is TRBJ1-5; 10 bases map to TRBD1. Germline V gives CDR1 MNHEY, CDR2 SVGEGT. This CDR3 comprises 13 residues. V was pared by 11 bases and J by 6 bases, with 7 bases of the junction left unmatched. CDR3 sequence: CAARDRGTQPQHF. The CDR3 DNA follows: TGTGCCGCTCGGGACAGGGGAACTCAGCCCCAGCATTTT.

The V gene is TRBV29-1, the J gene TRBJ2-7; 7 positions match TRBD1. V lost 5 bases and J lost 3; bases outside the gene matches: 7. This CDR3 is built from 13 residues. CDR1 is SQVTM and CDR2 is ANQGSEA in the germline V gene. CDR3: CSVLRQGYYEQYF. CDR3 coding DNA: TGCAGCGTTCTGCGACAGGGCTACTACGAGCAGTACTTC.

The J gene is TRBJ2-7, the V gene TRBV10-3; D is ambiguous. The CDR3 totals 13 residues. Germline-derived CDR1 and CDR2 are ENHRY and SYGVKD. Deletions cut 5 bases from V and 1 base from J, with 9 bases between. CDR3 DNA sequence: TGTGCCATCAGTTACTCACATTCCTACGAGCAGTACTTC. This gives the protein CAISYSHSYEQYF.

This clonotype was detected many times. This chain links TRBV29-1 with TRBJ1-4; D is ambiguous. V lost 3 bases to trimming and J lost 8 bases, with 7 bases between them. The CDR3 covers 11 residues. The V gene's germline CDR1 is SQVTM and CDR2 ANQGSEA. CDR3 nucleotides: TGCAGCGTTGAGGCCTCGGAAAAACTGTTTTTT. This encodes CSVEASEKLFF.

This chain links TRBV7-2 with TRBJ1-5; D is ambiguous. Trimming took 6 bases from V and 5 from J, leaving 14 bases between them. Germline V CDR1 and CDR2: SGHTA, FQGNSA. The CDR3 has 14 amino acids. The CDR3 sequence: CASSWGVQDQPQHF. In DNA, the CDR3 is TGTGCCAGCAGTTGGGGAGTCCAGGATCAGCCCCAGCATTTT.

The chain has TRBV19 and TRBJ1-1; TRBD1 might be the D (5 bases). V was pared by 9 bases and J by 5 bases, with 22 bases between. The CDR3 contains 15 residues. Looked up from germline, CDR1 is LNHDA and CDR2 is SQIVND (reference sequence). CDR3 DNA sequence: TGTGCCAGCAGGATCCGAGGGGCGGGTGTGACTGAAGCTTTCTTT. Translation: CASRIRGAGVTEAFF.

This clonotype appeared a few times. This chain uses TRBV4-1 with TRBJ2-7, with D uncertain. Germline V CDR1 and CDR2: MGHRA, YSYEKL. The germline V and J ends were trimmed by 0 bases and 4 bases, with 16 bases remaining between them. This CDR3 region has 16 residues. The CDR3: CASSQDTDPGVYEQYF. In DNA, the CDR3 is TGCGCCAGCAGCCAAGATACGGACCCGGGCGTTTACGAGCAGTACTTC.

This clonotype was seen a handful of times. The chain combines TRBV20-1 with TRBJ2-5; D possibly corresponds to TRBD2 (6 bases). From germline, CDR1 is DFQATT and CDR2 SNEGSKA (reference sequence). There are 13 residues in the CDR3. V was pared by 6 bases and J by 2 bases, with 13 bases between. The CDR3 is CSATEGPQETQYF. CDR3 bases: TGCAGTGCCACGGAGGGGCCGCAAGAGACCCAGTACTTC.

This clonotype occurred a few times. The V call is TRBV24-1, the J call TRBJ2-5; D ambiguous. V was trimmed by 3 bases and J by 5 bases, leaving 15 bases between them. The CDR3 contains 15 residues. The germline V gene has CDR1 KGHDR and CDR2 SFDVKD. CDR3 sequence reads: CATSDPTFLGETQYF. In DNA, the CDR3 is TGTGCCACCAGTGATCCGACCTTTCTTGGGGAGACCCAGTACTTC.

The V gene is TRBV29-1, the J gene TRBJ2-5; D may correspond to TRBD1 or TRBD2 (6 bases each). The germline CDR1 and CDR2 sequences are SQVTM and ANQGSEA. CDR3 length: 13 amino acids. Trimming left V 8 bases short and J 4 bases short, with 17 bases between. This chain's CDR3 is CSLGPGAGETQYF. The DNA of the CDR3 is TGCAGCTTAGGACCGGGGGCGGGAGAGACCCAGTACTTC.

Notes on this clonotype: One junction end disagrees with the germline gene, perhaps due to a read error. This chain links TRBV10-3 with TRBJ2-7; D is uncertain. This CDR3 has 12 amino acids. The germline V gene has CDR1 ENHRY and CDR2 SYGVKD. The CDR3 nucleotides read TGTGCCAGCAGTTACCCAACTGAAGAGCAGTACTTC. It encodes CASSYPTEEQYF.

V gene TRBV7-9 combines with J gene TRBJ1-6, with TRBD1 as a possible D gene (6 bases). Looked up from germline, CDR1 is SEHNR and CDR2 is FQNEAQ (reference sequence). CDR3 length: 16 amino acids. Trimming cost V 5 bases and J 11 bases, with 22 bases left between them. CDR3 DNA: TGTGCCAGCAGCCAACAGGGCCCGGAGACAGGAACACCCCTCCACTTT. It codes for CASSQQGPETGTPLHF.

There are many counts of this clonotype. The rearrangement links TRBV19 to TRBJ1-6, with 10 bases lining up with TRBD1. Germline V gene sequence: CDR1 LNHDA, CDR2 SQIVND (reference sequence). V dropped 5 bases and J dropped 10; count of bases not matched to a gene: 8. The CDR3 is 15 amino acids. CDR3 residues: CASSVRDRGGSPLHF. The CDR3 DNA sequence: TGTGCCAGTAGTGTCCGGGACAGGGGAGGATCACCCCTCCACTTT.